The 28 T cell receptor beta chains below all came from one sample that was sequenced in a study of cytomegalovirus exposure and HLA in healthy donors (dated 2017 in TCRdb). Receptor libraries were prepared by the immunoSEQ multiplex PCR assay. For the multiplex PCR, a mixture combining 60 forward primers for TCR Vbeta segments and 13 reverse primers for TCR Jbeta segments was used. Here the immuneACCESS table is served through TCRdb, limited to in-frame sequences with V and J called. Missing clones are a known gap in these copies; in checked studies unresolved V genes cover under half, and the rest lacks a known reason. This sample is represented by about 130,000 clones; more than 65% of them were singletons. Together, the top ten hold about 3.9% of the sample. The sequenced sample consisted of PBMCs. Receptors originate from a man between 18 and 29 years old in good health and CMV-seropositive.

The rearrangement links TRBV7-4 to TRBJ2-1, with 7 nucleotides matching TRBD2. Germline CDR1 SGHVT, CDR2 SQSDAQ. The CDR3 totals 15 residues. V lost 3 bases to trimming and J lost 5 bases; unmatched junction nucleotides: 7. The CDR3 spells CASSFQRDLDNEQFF. As DNA, the CDR3 is TGTGCCAGCAGCTTCCAGCGGGACCTTGACAATGAGCAGTTCTTC.

The genes are TRBV2 and TRBJ1-2, with 8 bases lining up with TRBD1. Germline values: CDR1 SNHLY, CDR2 FYNNEI. V lost 5 bases, J lost 4 bases, and 6 bases stayed unmatched. This CDR3 region has 14 residues. The CDR3: CASSYGQGVYGYTF. For the CDR3, the DNA is TGTGCCAGCAGTTATGGACAGGGCGTCTATGGCTACACCTTC.

The chain couples TRBV30 to TRBJ2-7; TRBD1 might be the D (7 bases). Trimming removed 2 bases at V and 0 bases at J, with 17 bases between. Germline V lookup: CDR1 GTSNPN, CDR2 SVGIG (reference sequence). This CDR3 has 16 amino acids. The DNA for the CDR3 is TGTGCCTGGAGTCGGTTGAGGCAGGGGGGCTCCTACGAGCAGTACTTC. Translation: CAWSRLRQGGSYEQYF.

In the case of this clone: This sample includes further DNA sequences coding for the same CDR3. The V gene is TRBV30, the J gene TRBJ1-3, with D possibly matching TRBD1 (6 bases). Germline lookup yields CDR1 GTSNPN and CDR2 SVGIG (reference sequence). This CDR3 has 16 residues. V was clipped by 0 bases and J by 0 bases, with 12 bases between them. Here the CDR3 DNA reads TGTGCCTGGAGTGTAAGAGGGGGTTCCTCTGGAAACACCATATATTTT. Protein product: CAWSVRGGSSGNTIYF.

The chain carries TRBV7-9 and TRBJ2-3, with 9 bases identical to TRBD1. Germline CDR1 SEHNR, CDR2 FQNEAQ (reference sequence). The CDR3 spans 17 residues. Unmatched junction bases numbered 15, after V lost 6 bases and J lost 5 bases. The CDR3 DNA follows: TGTGCCAGCAGACTGTTACTACAGGGGGCCGGAGTAGATACGCAGTATTTT. Translating gives CASRLLLQGAGVDTQYF.

V usage is TRBV4-3 and J usage is TRBJ2-1, with 7 bases matching TRBD2. V gave up 1 base and J gave up 6 bases; unmatched junction bases: 9. The germline gives CDR1 LGHNA, CDR2 YSLEER. The CDR3 sequence is 16 residues long. CDR3 sequence (DNA): TGCGCCAGCAGCCAAGTTACGGGAACTAGCGTCAATGAGCAGTTCTTC. Its protein is CASSQVTGTSVNEQFF.

The chain recombines TRBV7-6 with TRBJ2-7, with 7 nucleotides matching TRBD1. The CDR3 contains 12 residues. CDR1 is SGHVS, CDR2 FNYEAQ, per germline. V dropped 5 bases and J dropped 12; count of bases not matched to a gene: 10. The CDR3 protein is CASSADREQVYF. The CDR3, as DNA: TGTGCCAGCAGCGCCGACAGGGAGCAGGTGTACTTC.

The chain recombines TRBV19 with TRBJ2-7; 12 bases are a match to TRBD1. CDR1 LNHDA and CDR2 SQIVND come from the germline V gene (reference sequence). Unmatched junction bases numbered 7, after V lost 3 bases and J lost 4 bases. The CDR3 has 16 amino acids. The CDR3 bases are TGTGCCAGTAGTATGCGGTCGGGACAGGGGGCTTACGAGCAGTACTTC. The encoded protein is CASSMRSGQGAYEQYF. The full variable domain, with the rest looked up from reference TRBV19 and TRBJ2-7, is DGGITQSPKYLFRKEGQNVTLSCEQNLNHDAMYWYRQDPGQGLRLIYYSQIVNDFQKGDIAEGYSVSREKKESFPLTVTSAQKNPTAFYLCASSMRSGQGAYEQYFGPGTRLTVT.

This rearrangement joins TRBV19 to TRBJ2-2; TRBD2 might be the D (6 bases). Between the trimmed V and J ends, which lost 7 bases and 0 bases, there was a span of 15 bases. The CDR3 is 16 residues long. Per the germline V gene, CDR1 is LNHDA and CDR2 is SQIVND (reference sequence). The CDR3 nucleotides are TGTGCCAGTACCAAAACCGGGACTCCGAACACCGGGGAGCTGTTTTTT. This gives the protein CASTKTGTPNTGELFF. Together with reference TRBV19 and TRBJ2-2, the CDR3 gives the full variable domain: DGGITQSPKYLFRKEGQNVTLSCEQNLNHDAMYWYRQDPGQGLRLIYYSQIVNDFQKGDIAEGYSVSREKKESFPLTVTSAQKNPTAFYLCASTKTGTPNTGELFFGEGSRLTVL.

This chain connects TRBV14 to TRBJ2-2; D not certain. From germline, CDR1 is SGHDN and CDR2 FVKESK. Trimming took off 1 base at V and 5 bases at J, with 5 bases between the two ends. CDR3 length: 13 residues. The CDR3 nucleotides read TGTGCCAGCAGCCAAGTACGGACCGGGGAGCTGTTTTTT. It translates to CASSQVRTGELFF. The full variable domain, its missing parts supplied by reference TRBV14 and TRBJ2-2, is EAGVTQFPSHSVIEKGQTVTLRCDPISGHDNLYWYRRVMGKEIKFLLHFVKESKQDESGMPNNRFLAERTGGTYSTLKVQPAELEDSGVYFCASSQVRTGELFFGEGSRLTVL.

This sequence joins TRBV5-4 and TRBJ1-2, with D hard to call. With 2 bases removed from V and 8 bases from J, the gap between germline ends came to 13 bases. CDR1 SGHNT and CDR2 YYREEE come from the germline V gene (reference sequence). This CDR3 is built from 13 residues. The CDR3 reads CASSLDGSSGYTF. The CDR3 DNA follows: TGTGCCAGCAGCTTAGATGGCTCCTCCGGCTACACCTTC.

The chain couples TRBV7-2 to TRBJ2-3; D remains ambiguous. Germline V gives CDR1 SGHTA, CDR2 FQGNSA. This CDR3 has 13 residues. The V and J ends lost 2 bases and 5 bases respectively, with 8 bases between them. In DNA, the CDR3 is TGTGCCAGCAGCTTACAGGTCATAGATACGCAGTATTTT. Protein sequence: CASSLQVIDTQYF.

V and J are TRBV11-2 and TRBJ2-1, with 8 bases lining up with TRBD1. V trimming: 5 bases; J trimming: 7 bases; junction bases outside the gene matches: 7. The CDR3 has 14 residues. CDR1 and CDR2 from the germline V gene are SGHAT and FQNNGV. The CDR3 bases are TGTGCCAGCAGCGGGACAGGTTCTGGGAATGAGCAGTTCTTC. Translation gives CASSGTGSGNEQFF.

This chain uses TRBV7-2 with TRBJ1-6, with 10 bases matching TRBD1. CDR1 and CDR2 from the germline V gene are SGHTA and FQGNSA. The CDR3 consists of 15 residues. Trimming took 5 bases from V and 9 from J; bases not matched to a gene: 7. Here the CDR3 reads CASSPRTGGSSPLHF. DNA for the CDR3: TGTGCCAGCAGCCCCCGGACAGGGGGGAGTTCACCCCTCCACTTT.

The gene calls are TRBV7-9 and TRBJ1-1, with D uncertain. V shed 2 bases and J shed 4 bases, with 14 bases lying between them. The CDR3 runs 15 residues. CDR1 and CDR2 (germline): SEHNR, FQNEAQ (reference sequence). The CDR3 loop is CASSLSTALSTEAFF. In DNA form, the CDR3 reads TGTGCCAGCAGCTTAAGTACAGCCCTTAGCACTGAAGCTTTCTTT.

The chain couples TRBV27 to TRBJ2-1; D unresolved. Trimming took off 5 bases at V and 7 bases at J, with 9 bases between the two ends. Germline CDR1 reads MNHEY; CDR2 reads SMNVEV (reference sequence). The CDR3 is 12 amino acids. The CDR3, as DNA: TGTGCCAGCAGTCCAAAACAGAATGAGCAGTTCTTC. Translating it yields CASSPKQNEQFF.

This chain joins TRBV11-3 and TRBJ2-1; D is uncertain. From germline, CDR1 is SGHNT and CDR2 YENEEA. This CDR3 is built from 12 residues. Between the trimmed V and J ends, which lost 2 bases and 9 bases, there was a span of 8 bases. The CDR3 region has the DNA TGTGCCAGCAGCTTAACAACGTCTGAGCAGTTCTTC. It is translated as CASSLTTSEQFF.

The chain is built from TRBV6-6 and TRBJ1-5, with 8 bases identical to TRBD1. The CDR3 extends over 16 amino acids. Germline lookup yields CDR1 MNHNY and CDR2 SVGAGI (reference sequence). Trimming cost V 5 bases and J 4 bases; bases outside gene matches: 10. The CDR3 is CASSPGRQGRNQPQHF. CDR3 sequence (DNA): TGTGCCAGCAGTCCGGGACGACAGGGGAGAAATCAGCCCCAGCATTTT.

The J gene is TRBJ1-3, the V gene TRBV2; unclear D gene. This CDR3 is 16 amino acids long. The V gene lost 4 bases and the J gene lost 2 bases, with 15 bases spanning the gap. Germline V CDR1 and CDR2: SNHLY, FYNNEI. For the CDR3, the DNA is TGTGCCAGCAGTGTTCGGGGAAGGATTACTGGAAACACCATATATTTT. Translating gives CASSVRGRITGNTIYF.

The chain employs TRBV14 and TRBJ2-5; D gene uncertain. Germline V lookup: CDR1 SGHDN, CDR2 FVKESK. The V gene lost 4 bases and the J gene lost 5 bases, with 5 bases spanning the gap. The CDR3 loop spans 11 amino acids. CDR3 sequence: CASSLGETQYF. CDR3 in DNA: TGTGCCAGCAGCCTCGGGGAGACCCAGTACTTC.

This clone came up once. This chain connects TRBV7-6 to TRBJ2-5; the match to TRBD1 covers 11 bases. CDR1 and CDR2 from the germline V gene are SGHVS and FNYEAQ. V lost 5 bases to trimming and J lost 2 bases; unmatched junction nucleotides: 7. The CDR3 loop spans 16 amino acids. CDR3 DNA: TGTGCCAGCAGCCCACGGGACAGGGGGTCGCAAGAGACCCAGTACTTC. Translating it yields CASSPRDRGSQETQYF.

V gene TRBV4-3 combines with J gene TRBJ2-1, with 7 bases aligning to TRBD2. The CDR3 is 17 residues long. V shed 4 bases, J shed 6 bases, and the junction held 15 bases outside the gene matches. From germline, CDR1 is LGHNA and CDR2 YSLEER. In DNA, the CDR3 is TGCGCCAGCAGCCCTGTGGGGGGGGGAACGCCGATCAATGAGCAGTTCTTC. Amino acids: CASSPVGGGTPINEQFF.

This chain links TRBV5-1 with TRBJ2-1; D might be TRBD1 (6 bases). Germline V lookup: CDR1 SGHRS, CDR2 YFSETQ. V was clipped by 0 bases and J by 0 bases, with 13 bases between them. The CDR3 is 17 residues long. The CDR3 loop is CASSLVPGHSSYNEQFF. The CDR3 DNA is TGCGCCAGCAGCTTGGTTCCGGGACACAGCTCCTACAATGAGCAGTTCTTC.

The chain couples TRBV2 to TRBJ1-1; unclear D gene. Germline CDR1 SNHLY, CDR2 FYNNEI. This CDR3 is built from 11 residues. V lost 6 bases and J 3 bases, leaving 5 bases between the germline ends. In DNA, the CDR3 is TGTGCCAGCAGCCTTTACACTGAAGCTTTCTTT. Translated: CASSLYTEAFF.

Concerning this clone itself: A junction boundary mismatches the germline segment, possibly from a read error. This chain uses TRBV7-9 with TRBJ2-5; 7 bases are shared with TRBD1. Germline V gene sequence: CDR1 SEHNR, CDR2 FQNEAQ (reference sequence). The CDR3 runs 15 residues. The CDR3 DNA follows: TGTTCCAGCAGCCGTCCTAGGGACAGCCAAGAGACCCAGTACTTC. Amino acid sequence: CSSSRPRDSQETQYF.

The gene calls are TRBV7-2 and TRBJ1-4, with D possibly TRBD1 on 6 matching bases. Germline CDR1 reads SGHTA; CDR2 reads FQGNSA. V was trimmed by 5 bases and J by 8 bases, leaving 12 bases between them. CDR3 length: 13 residues. This chain's CDR3 is CASSKNRAEKLFF. DNA of the CDR3: TGTGCCAGCAGCAAAAACAGGGCGGAAAAACTGTTTTTT.

The CDR3 here is CASSPAGSSGGANTGELFF. Written as DNA, the CDR3 is TGCGCCAGCAGCCCGGCCGGGTCTAGCGGGGGGGCGAACACCGGGGAGCTGTTTTTT. This rearrangement joins TRBV5-1 to TRBJ2-2, with 12 positions matching TRBD2. The germline CDR1 and CDR2 sequences are SGHRS and YFSETQ. V gave up 4 bases and J gave up 0 bases; unmatched junction bases: 10. CDR3 size: 19 residues.

The chain couples TRBV7-9 to TRBJ2-1; 10 bases fit TRBD1. J gave up 4 bases and V 6 bases, and 9 bases lay outside the gene matches. CDR3 length: 16 amino acids. CDR1 and CDR2 from the germline V gene are SEHNR and FQNEAQ (reference sequence). This CDR3 reads CASRSSGTGDYNEQFF. As DNA, the CDR3 is TGTGCCAGCAGATCATCCGGGACAGGGGATTACAATGAGCAGTTCTTC.